Below, 25 T cell receptor beta chains from the same sample are listed, as sequenced in a study. TCRdb ran MiXCR on the 5' RACE reads and lists one entry per CDR3 protein. In the table there are about 55,000 distinct CDR3 sequences, more than 15% of which are singletons. Sequencing was done on a sample of naive CD4+ T cells sorted from blood. Noted subset: naive CD4+ T cells, CD4+CD45RA+CD25-. The receptors stem from a female donor with breast cancer.

This clonotype was observed a few times. The genes are TRBV2 and TRBJ2-1; D might be TRBD1 or TRBD2, each matching 5 bases. This CDR3 has 14 residues. Germline V lookup: CDR1 SNHLY, CDR2 FYNNEI. V was trimmed by 8 bases and J by 4 bases, leaving 15 bases between them. The CDR3 sequence is CASVREPSYNEQFF. The CDR3 DNA follows: TGTGCCAGCGTCAGGGAGCCCTCTTACAATGAGCAGTTCTTC.

The table lists this clonotype with a few counts. The genes are TRBV7-9 and TRBJ1-2, with 8 positions matching TRBD1. The CDR3 has 14 amino acids. With 0 bases clipped from V and 6 bases from J, the junction kept 3 bases outside the gene matches. Per germline, CDR1 SEHNR and CDR2 FQNEAQ (reference sequence). CDR3 nucleotides: TGTGCCAGCAGCTTAGCCTCAGGGGGCAATGGCTACACCTTC. Its translation: CASSLASGGNGYTF.

Concerning this clonotype: This may be a read error: a much more frequent sequence differs by one nucleotide. No conserved phenylalanine or tryptophan ends this CDR3, so it is likely a read error. V usage is TRBV20-1 and J usage is TRBJ1-6; D is possibly TRBD1 (6 bases). Germline V gene sequence: CDR1 DFQATT, CDR2 SNEGSKA (reference sequence). The CDR3 spans 14 residues. V lost 2 bases and J lost 8, with 13 bases in between. CDR3 in amino acids: CSARSLGGDSPLHL. CDR3 nucleotides: TGCAGTGCTAGATCCCTAGGGGGTGATTCACCCCTCCACCTT.

This clonotype appeared a few times. The rearrangement uses TRBV21-1 and TRBJ1-5; the DNA was not compared with TRBD1, the D call given in the table. TRBV21-1 is described as a pseudogene. CDR3 length: 14 residues. Here the CDR3 DNA reads TGTGCCACACCACTCCCCCGGTTGGATCAGCCCCAGCATTTT. Residues: CATPLPRLDQPQHF.

As concerns this clonotype: Just one base apart from a much larger clone, this may be a read error. Here the CDR3 reads CASSLSGQRKNTEAFF. The CDR3 nucleotides read TGCGCCAGCAGCTTGTCAGGACAGAGGAAGAACACTGAAGCTTTCTTT. The chain joins TRBV5-1 to TRBJ1-1; maybe TRBD1 (6 bases). CDR3 length: 16 residues. Trimming left V 1 base short and J 1 base short, with 14 bases between. CDR1 SGHRS and CDR2 YFSETQ come from the germline V gene. The full variable domain, its missing parts supplied by reference TRBV5-1 and TRBJ1-1, is KAGVTQTPRYLIKTRGQQVTLSCSPISGHRSVSWYQQTPGQGLQFLFEYFSETQRNKGNFPGRFSGRQFSNSRSEMNVSTLELGDSALYLCASSLSGQRKNTEAFFGQGTRLTVV.

The J gene is TRBJ1-2, the V gene TRBV5-1; D is undetermined. The CDR3 is made up of 13 amino acids. V lost 3 bases to trimming and J lost 8 bases, with 14 bases between them. Germline V gene sequence: CDR1 SGHRS, CDR2 YFSETQ. The CDR3 sequence is CASSSGVDGGYTF. CDR3 DNA sequence: TGCGCCAGCAGCTCTGGGGTGGACGGCGGCTACACCTTC.

This clonotype was found many times. The chain carries TRBV5-1 and TRBJ1-5; D remains unclear. Looked up from germline, CDR1 is SGHRS and CDR2 is YFSETQ. V was clipped by 0 bases and J by 6 bases, with 7 bases between them. The CDR3 extends over 13 amino acids. DNA of the CDR3: TGCGCCAGCAGCTTGGGGGTTGGTCAGCCCCAGCATTTT. Translating it yields CASSLGVGQPQHF.

Many counts were recorded for this clonotype. The chain uses TRBV7-2 and TRBJ2-4, with D tentatively TRBD1 or TRBD2 (5 bases each). CDR1 SGHTA and CDR2 FQGNSA come from the germline V gene. Trimming shortened V by 2 bases and J by 5 bases, and 13 bases separated the two germline ends. The CDR3 consists of 15 residues. The CDR3 DNA reads TGTGCCAGCAGCTTACGGGGCGGTGGGGAAAACATTCAGTACTTC. Amino acids: CASSLRGGGENIQYF.

The J gene is TRBJ2-7, the V gene TRBV15; TRBD1 matches at 8 bases. The trim removed 6 bases at V and 1 base at J, leaving 5 bases unmatched. Germline CDR1 and CDR2: LNHNV and YYDKDF (reference sequence). This CDR3 has 14 amino acids. This chain's CDR3 is CATSPTGVSYEQYV. In nucleotides, the CDR3 is TGTGCCACCAGTCCGACAGGGGTATCCTACGAGCAGTACGTC.

The V gene is TRBV28, the J gene TRBJ2-7; D is unresolved. V lost 6 bases to trimming and J lost 5 bases, with 17 bases between them. CDR1 MDHEN and CDR2 SYDVKM come from the germline V gene. The CDR3 is 14 residues long. CDR3 nucleotides: TGTGCCAGCAGCATTAGGTCCGGCTTCAACGAGCAGTACTTC. It yields the protein CASSIRSGFNEQYF.

This clonotype was detected ten times or more. The chain uses TRBV7-2 and TRBJ1-5; TRBD1 aligns across 10 bases. This CDR3 spans 13 amino acids. V was clipped by 5 bases and J by 7 bases; unmatched bases: 2. Germline V lookup: CDR1 SGHTA, CDR2 FQGNSA. CDR3 DNA sequence: TGTGCCAGCAGCACGACAGGGGGCCAGCCCCAGCATTTT. It encodes CASSTTGGQPQHF.

This clonotype was detected only a few times. The chain links TRBV20-1 to TRBJ1-2; 8 nucleotides agree with TRBD1. V lost 6 bases, J lost 4 bases, and 4 bases stayed unmatched. Germline lookup yields CDR1 DFQATT and CDR2 SNEGSKA (reference sequence). This CDR3 spans 12 amino acids. The chain's CDR3 is CSASTGVYGYTF. DNA of the CDR3: TGCAGTGCGTCGACAGGGGTCTATGGCTACACCTTC.

A note on this clonotype: A single base separates this from a much larger clone, so it may be a read error. This chain links TRBV5-1 with TRBJ1-2; TRBD1 aligns across 8 bases. The CDR3 totals 14 residues. CDR1 and CDR2 from the germline V gene are SGHRS and YFSETQ. In nucleotides, the CDR3 is TGCGCCAGCAGCTTGGGACAGGGGATCTATGGCTACCCCTTC. It codes for CASSLGQGIYGYPF.

This clonotype was counted only a few times. The J gene is TRBJ1-4, the V gene TRBV7-9; the match to TRBD1 covers 7 bases. CDR1 SEHNR and CDR2 FQNEAQ come from the germline V gene (reference sequence). J was trimmed by 6 bases and V by 5 bases; bases with no gene match: 3. This CDR3 spans 13 amino acids. CDR3 region: CASSRDRDEKLFF. CDR3 DNA sequence: TGTGCCAGCAGCCGAGACAGGGATGAAAAACTGTTTTTT.

The sample holds a few counts of this clonotype. This rearrangement joins TRBV27 to TRBJ2-7; 12 positions agree with TRBD2. CDR3 length: 16 residues. The V gene end was trimmed by 2 bases and the J gene end by 4 bases; junction bases not matched to a gene: 6. CDR1 is MNHEY, CDR2 SMNVEV, per germline (reference sequence). The CDR3 here is CASSLTSSGREYEQYF. The CDR3 region has the DNA TGTGCCAGCAGTTTAACTTCTAGCGGGAGGGAATACGAGCAGTACTTC.

This clonotype was counted only a few times. CDR3 protein: CASSETNYQETQYF. For the CDR3, the DNA is TGCGCCAGCAGCGAAACAAACTACCAAGAGACCCAGTACTTC. The chain carries TRBV5-1 and TRBJ2-5, with D unclear. CDR1 is SGHRS and CDR2 is YFSETQ in the germline V gene. V lost 4 bases, J lost 0 bases, and 10 bases lay in between. The CDR3 length is 14 residues.

Written as DNA, the CDR3 is TGTGCCTGGAGTGGGCTAGCTGGTGGGGCCAACGTCCTGACTTTC. Translated, it gives CAWSGLAGGANVLTF. The rearrangement uses TRBV30 and TRBJ2-6, with TRBD2 as a possible D gene (5 bases). CDR3 size: 15 residues. Trimming removed 1 base at V and 3 bases at J, with 10 bases between. Germline lookup yields CDR1 GTSNPN and CDR2 SVGIG (reference sequence).

J is TRBJ1-1 and V is TRBV9; maybe TRBD1 (6 bases). The CDR3 runs 16 residues. Germline loops: CDR1 SGDLS, CDR2 YYNGEE. Deletions cut 3 bases from V and 0 bases from J, with 15 bases between. The CDR3 DNA reads as TGTGCCAGCAGCGCGCACGTGGGGGCAGTGAACACTGAAGCTTTCTTT. Its translation: CASSAHVGAVNTEAFF.

This clonotype has more than one count but fewer than ten. V and J are TRBV30 and TRBJ1-4; tentative D call: TRBD1 (5 bases). The V and J ends lost 4 bases and 7 bases respectively, with 19 bases between them. The CDR3 is 15 residues long. The V gene's germline CDR1 is GTSNPN and CDR2 SVGIG (reference sequence). This CDR3 is CAWTPGGTSSEKLFF. The CDR3 DNA is TGTGCCTGGACCCCTGGAGGGACGAGCAGTGAAAAACTGTTTTTT.

This clonotype was counted ten times or more. V usage is TRBV4-1 and J usage is TRBJ1-5; 8 nucleotides line up with TRBD1. Germline CDR1 reads MGHRA; CDR2 reads YSYEKL. This CDR3 spans 16 amino acids. Trimming took 3 bases from V and 11 from J; bases not matched to a gene: 15. DNA for the CDR3: TGCGCCAGCAGCCAGGTCATTGGGACCGAACAGGGGGCCCAGCATTTT. Translating gives CASSQVIGTEQGAQHF.

Points on this clonotype: A much larger clonotype is one base distant, so this may be a read error. The rearrangement links TRBV12-3 or TRBV12-4 to TRBJ1-1, with TRBD1 identical over 9 bases. The CDR3 length is 14 residues. Trimming at V came to 4 bases and at J to 5 bases, leaving 5 bases not matched to a gene. The chain's CDR3 is CASSYTGGGTEAFF. The CDR3 DNA follows: TGTGCCAGCAGTTACACAGGGGGCGGGACTGAAGCTTTCTTT.

The chain recombines TRBV7-9 with TRBJ2-7, with D possibly matching TRBD1 (5 bases). The germline CDR1 and CDR2 sequences are SEHNR and FQNEAQ (reference sequence). The CDR3 length is 12 residues. Trimming took off 7 bases at V and 1 base at J, with 8 bases between the two ends. CDR3 loop: CASNQGSYEQYF. Here the CDR3 DNA reads TGTGCCAGCAACCAGGGTTCCTACGAGCAGTACTTC.

This clonotype ranks as medium-sized. The chain has TRBV7-2 and TRBJ2-2; D call uncertain. Trimming left V 4 bases short and J 6 bases short, with 9 bases between. Germline lookup yields CDR1 SGHTA and CDR2 FQGNSA. This CDR3 region has 13 residues. Here the CDR3 DNA reads TGTGCCAGCAGCTCCTATCTGGCCGGGGAGCTGTTTTTT. It encodes CASSSYLAGELFF.

Many counts were recorded for this clonotype. The chain uses TRBV7-8 and TRBJ2-5, with D possibly being TRBD1 or TRBD2 (5 bases each). The CDR3 totals 13 residues. Germline V lookup: CDR1 SGHVS, CDR2 FQNEAQ. Trimming shortened V by 3 bases and J by 2 bases, and 7 bases separated the two germline ends. The CDR3 region has the DNA TGTGCCAGCAGCTTGGGACGTCAAGAGACCCAGTACTTC. It yields the protein CASSLGRQETQYF.

The V call is TRBV6-1, the J call TRBJ2-7; no clear D. The CDR3 has 15 residues. Trimming stripped 2 bases from V and 5 bases from J, with 16 bases between. Germline V gene sequence: CDR1 MNHNS, CDR2 SASEGT. CDR3 coding DNA: TGTGCCAGCAGTGAATTTTTAGGCGTAGCCGACGAGCAGTACTTC. Translation: CASSEFLGVADEQYF.